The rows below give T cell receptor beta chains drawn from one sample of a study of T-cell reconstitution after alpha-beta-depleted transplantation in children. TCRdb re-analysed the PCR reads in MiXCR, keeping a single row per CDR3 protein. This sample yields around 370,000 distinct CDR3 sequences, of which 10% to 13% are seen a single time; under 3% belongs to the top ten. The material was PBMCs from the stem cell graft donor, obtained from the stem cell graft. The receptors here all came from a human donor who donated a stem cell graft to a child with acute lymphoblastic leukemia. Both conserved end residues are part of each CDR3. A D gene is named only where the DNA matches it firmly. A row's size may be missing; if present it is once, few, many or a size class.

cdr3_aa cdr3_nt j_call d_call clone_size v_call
CASHKEGADTQYF TGTGCCAGCCATAAAGAGGGGGCAGATACGCAGTATTTT TRBJ2-3 NA many TRBV6-5
CAWGGFYNEQFF TGTGCCTGGGGGGGCTTTTACAATGAGCAGTTCTTC TRBJ2-1 NA few TRBV30
CASSVLAGGPPETQYF TGTGCCAGCAGTGTTTTGGCGGGAGGGCCTCCAGAGACCCAGTACTTC TRBJ2-5 TRBD2 many TRBV6-1
CASSLTQASANEQFF TGCGCCAGCAGCTTGACCCAGGCCTCAGCGAATGAGCAGTTCTTC TRBJ2-1 NA many TRBV5-1
CASSFQGVNEKLFF TGTGCCAGCAGTTTTCAGGGGGTTAATGAAAAACTGTTTTTT TRBJ1-4 TRBD1 many TRBV27
CASSRESSYNSHLHF TGTGCCAGCAGTCGAGAAAGCTCCTATAATTCACACCTCCACTTT TRBJ1-6 NA NA TRBV6-1
CASSFRQLNTEAFF TGTGCCAGCAGCTTCAGACAGTTGAACACTGAAGCTTTCTTT TRBJ1-1 NA few TRBV7-2
CASSPSAGQAKNEQFF TGTGCCAGCAGCCCCTCGGCGGGACAGGCGAAAAATGAGCAGTTCTTC TRBJ2-1 TRBD1 few TRBV5-6
CASSFPAGYNSPLHF TGTGCCAGCAGTTTCCCGGCAGGGTATAATTCACCCCTCCACTTT TRBJ1-6 NA NA TRBV28
CSASPGLGAFYGYTF TGCAGTGCTAGCCCCGGGCTTGGGGCCTTTTATGGCTACACCTTC TRBJ1-2 NA few TRBV20-1
CASRHSLQGCTF TGTGCCAGCAGACACTCCCTACAAGGCTGCACCTTC TRBJ1-2 NA NA TRBV9
CASSYSRSGQNQPQHF TGTGCCAGCAGTTACTCGAGGAGCGGCCAGAATCAGCCCCAGCATTTT TRBJ1-5 NA few TRBV6-5
CASQRGRASEQYF TGTGCCAGTCAACGGGGGAGGGCCTCCGAGCAGTACTTC TRBJ2-7 TRBD2 NA TRBV12-3/TRBV12-4
CASSLVTSGSLPYEQYF TGTGCCAGCAGCTTGGTGACTAGCGGGAGCCTCCCCTACGAGCAGTACTTC TRBJ2-7 TRBD2 NA TRBV5-4
CASSLVRTNQETQYF TGTGCCAGCAGCTTAGTGCGGACAAACCAAGAGACCCAGTACTTC TRBJ2-5 NA few TRBV7-2
CSASAASGSPNEQYF TGCAGTGCTAGTGCGGCTAGCGGGAGTCCGAACGAGCAGTACTTC TRBJ2-7 TRBD2 NA TRBV20-1
CASSQALAGRSYEQYF TGCGCCAGCAGCCAAGCCCTGGCAGGGCGCTCCTACGAGCAGTACTTC TRBJ2-7 NA NA TRBV4-3
CSARDPQLAGIYNEQFF TGCAGTGCTAGAGATCCCCAACTAGCGGGAATATACAATGAGCAGTTCTTC TRBJ2-1 TRBD2 few TRBV20-1
CASSRDRRDRAFF TGTGCCAGCAGCCGGGACAGGAGGGATAGGGCTTTCTTT TRBJ1-1 TRBD1 NA TRBV7-8
CASSLADSIGETQYF TGCGCCAGCAGCTTGGCAGACAGTATTGGGGAGACCCAGTACTTC TRBJ2-5 NA many TRBV5-1
CASSLEGGADGYTF TGTGCCAGCAGCTTGGAGGGTGGCGCGGACGGCTACACCTTC TRBJ1-2 NA few TRBV7-9
CASSFYFGYTF TGTGCCAGCAGCTTTTATTTCGGCTACACCTTC TRBJ1-2 NA few TRBV7-2
CASGTGTIEAFF TGTGCCAGCGGGACAGGTACAATAGAAGCTTTCTTT TRBJ1-1 TRBD1 NA TRBV27
CASSSLAETQYF TGTGCCAGCAGTTCCCTAGCCGAGACCCAGTACTTC TRBJ2-5 NA many TRBV7-2
CSASPGTEETQYF TGCAGTGCTAGCCCCGGGACGGAAGAGACCCAGTACTTC TRBJ2-5 NA many TRBV20-1